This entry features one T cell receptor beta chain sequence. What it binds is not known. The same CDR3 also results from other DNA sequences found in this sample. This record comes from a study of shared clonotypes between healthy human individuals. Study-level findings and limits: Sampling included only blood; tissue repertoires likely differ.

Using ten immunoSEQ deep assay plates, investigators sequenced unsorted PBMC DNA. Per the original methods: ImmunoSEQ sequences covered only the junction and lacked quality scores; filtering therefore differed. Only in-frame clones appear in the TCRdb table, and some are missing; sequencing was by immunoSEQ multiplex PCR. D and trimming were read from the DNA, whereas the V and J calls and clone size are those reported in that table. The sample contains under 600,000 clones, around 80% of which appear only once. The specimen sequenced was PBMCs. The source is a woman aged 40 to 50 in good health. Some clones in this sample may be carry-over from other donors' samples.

In DNA form, the CDR3 reads TGTGCCAGCTCACCGGGTCTGCACAATGAGCAGTTCTTC. It yields the protein CASSPGLHNEQFF. The V call is TRBV18, the J call TRBJ2-1, with D unresolved. This CDR3 has 13 residues. Germline CDR1 and CDR2: KGHSH and LQKENI. Trimming stripped 3 bases from V and 5 bases from J, with 8 bases between.